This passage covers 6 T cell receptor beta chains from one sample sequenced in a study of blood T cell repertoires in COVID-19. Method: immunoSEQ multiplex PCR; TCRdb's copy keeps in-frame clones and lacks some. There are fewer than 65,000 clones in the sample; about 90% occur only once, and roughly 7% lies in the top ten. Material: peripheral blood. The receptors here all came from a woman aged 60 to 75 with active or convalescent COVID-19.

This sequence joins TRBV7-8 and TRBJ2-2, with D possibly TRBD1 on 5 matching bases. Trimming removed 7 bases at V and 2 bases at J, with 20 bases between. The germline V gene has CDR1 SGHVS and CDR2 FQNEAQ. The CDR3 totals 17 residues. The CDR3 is CASTISWAGPNTGELFF. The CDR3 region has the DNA TGTGCCAGCACCATATCGTGGGCAGGGCCCAACACCGGGGAGCTGTTTTTT.

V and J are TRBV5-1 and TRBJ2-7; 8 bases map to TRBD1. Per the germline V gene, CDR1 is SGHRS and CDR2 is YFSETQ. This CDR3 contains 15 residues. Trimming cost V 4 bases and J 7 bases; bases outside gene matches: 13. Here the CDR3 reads CASSIPQSTGGEQYF. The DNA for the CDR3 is TGCGCCAGCAGCATCCCTCAATCTACAGGGGGGGAGCAGTACTTC.

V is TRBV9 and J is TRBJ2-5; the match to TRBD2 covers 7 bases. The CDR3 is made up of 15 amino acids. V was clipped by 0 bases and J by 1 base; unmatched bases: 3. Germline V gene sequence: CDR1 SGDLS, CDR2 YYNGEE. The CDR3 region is CASSVASSGQETQYF. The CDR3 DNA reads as TGTGCCAGCAGCGTAGCATCTAGCGGCCAAGAGACCCAGTACTTC.

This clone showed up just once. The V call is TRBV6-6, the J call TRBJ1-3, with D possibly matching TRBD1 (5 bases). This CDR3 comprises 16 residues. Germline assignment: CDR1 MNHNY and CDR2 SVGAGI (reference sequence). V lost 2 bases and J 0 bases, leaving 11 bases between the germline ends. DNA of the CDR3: TGTGCCAGCAGTTACCCCATAGACAGCTCTGGAAACACCATATATTTT. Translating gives CASSYPIDSSGNTIYF.

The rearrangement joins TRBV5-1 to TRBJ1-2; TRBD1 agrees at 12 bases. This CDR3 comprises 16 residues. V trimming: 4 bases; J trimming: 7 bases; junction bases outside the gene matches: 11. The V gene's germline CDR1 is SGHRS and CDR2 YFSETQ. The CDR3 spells CASSLRDRGLSGGYTF. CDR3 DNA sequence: TGCGCCAGCAGCCTACGGGACAGGGGGCTTAGTGGTGGCTACACCTTC.

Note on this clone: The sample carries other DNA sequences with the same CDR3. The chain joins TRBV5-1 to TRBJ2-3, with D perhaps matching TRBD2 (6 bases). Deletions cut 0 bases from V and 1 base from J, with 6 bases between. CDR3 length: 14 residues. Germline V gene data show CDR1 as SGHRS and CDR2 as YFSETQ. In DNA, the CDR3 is TGCGCCAGCAGCTTGGGCGGGGGCACAGATACGCAGTATTTT. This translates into CASSLGGGTDTQYF.